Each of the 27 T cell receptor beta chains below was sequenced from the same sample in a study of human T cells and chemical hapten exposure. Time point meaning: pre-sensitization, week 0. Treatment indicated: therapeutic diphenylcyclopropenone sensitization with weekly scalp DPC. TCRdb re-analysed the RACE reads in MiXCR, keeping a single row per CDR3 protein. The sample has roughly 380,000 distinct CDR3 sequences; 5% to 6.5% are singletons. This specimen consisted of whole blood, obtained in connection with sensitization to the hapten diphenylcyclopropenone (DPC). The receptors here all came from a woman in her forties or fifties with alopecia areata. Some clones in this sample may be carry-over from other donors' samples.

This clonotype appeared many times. CDR3 sequence: CASSSPGPGLNEQYF. The DNA of the CDR3 is TGTGCCAGCAGTTCCCCGGGACCCGGCCTGAACGAGCAGTACTTC. The gene calls are TRBV27 and TRBJ2-7; perhaps D is TRBD1 or TRBD2 (5 bases each). V was shortened by 4 bases and J by 5 bases, with 18 bases between the two germline ends. This CDR3 comprises 15 residues. Per germline, CDR1 MNHEY and CDR2 SMNVEV (reference sequence).

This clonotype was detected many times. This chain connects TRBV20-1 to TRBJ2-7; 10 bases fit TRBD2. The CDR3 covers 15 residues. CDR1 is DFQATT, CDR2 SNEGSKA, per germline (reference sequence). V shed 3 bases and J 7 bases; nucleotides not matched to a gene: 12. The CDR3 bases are TGCAGTGCTAGCCCGGGACTAGCGTCCCTTAGGGAGCAGTACTTC. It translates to CSASPGLASLREQYF.

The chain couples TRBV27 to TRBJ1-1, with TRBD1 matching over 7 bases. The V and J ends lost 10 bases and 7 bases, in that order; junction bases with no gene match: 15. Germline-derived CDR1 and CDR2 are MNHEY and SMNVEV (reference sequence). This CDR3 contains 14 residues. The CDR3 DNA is TGTGCCATCGCCCCACCCTGGGACAGCTGTGAAGCTTTCTTT. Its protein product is CAIAPPWDSCEAFF.

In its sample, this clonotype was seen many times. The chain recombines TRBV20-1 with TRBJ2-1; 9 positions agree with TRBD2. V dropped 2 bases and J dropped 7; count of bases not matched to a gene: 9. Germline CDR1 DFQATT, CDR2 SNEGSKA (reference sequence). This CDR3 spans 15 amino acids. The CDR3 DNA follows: TGCAGTGCTAGATGGGCTAGCGGGAAGGGGAATGAGCAGTTCTTC. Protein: CSARWASGKGNEQFF.

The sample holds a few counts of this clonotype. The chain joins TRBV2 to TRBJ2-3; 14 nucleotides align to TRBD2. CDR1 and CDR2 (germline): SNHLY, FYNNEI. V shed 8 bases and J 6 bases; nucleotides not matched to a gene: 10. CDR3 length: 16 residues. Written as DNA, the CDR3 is TGTGCCAGCTTACCGGGACTAGCGGGAGTCACCGATACGCAGTATTTT. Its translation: CASLPGLAGVTDTQYF. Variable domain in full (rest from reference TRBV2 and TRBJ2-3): EPEVTQTPSHQVTQMGQEVILRCVPISNHLYFYWYRQILGQKVEFLVSFYNNEISEKSEIFDDQFSVERPDGSNFTLKIRSTKLEDSAMYFCASLPGLAGVTDTQYFGPGTRLTVL.

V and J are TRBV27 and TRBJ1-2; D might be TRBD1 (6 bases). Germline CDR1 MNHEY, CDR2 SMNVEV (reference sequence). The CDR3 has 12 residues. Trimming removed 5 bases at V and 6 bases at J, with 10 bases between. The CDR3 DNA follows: TGTGCCAGCAGTGGGAACAGGGATGGCTACACCTTC. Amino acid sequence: CASSGNRDGYTF.

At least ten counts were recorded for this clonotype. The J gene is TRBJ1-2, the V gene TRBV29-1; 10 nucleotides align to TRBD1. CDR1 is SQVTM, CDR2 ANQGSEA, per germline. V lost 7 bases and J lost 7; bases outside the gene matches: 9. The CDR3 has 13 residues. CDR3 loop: CSALGRTGGGYTF. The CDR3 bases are TGCAGCGCCCTGGGAAGGACAGGGGGTGGCTACACCTTC.

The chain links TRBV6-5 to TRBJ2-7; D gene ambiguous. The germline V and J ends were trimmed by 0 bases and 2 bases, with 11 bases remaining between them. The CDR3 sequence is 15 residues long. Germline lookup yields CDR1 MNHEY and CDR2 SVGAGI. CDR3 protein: CASSYSRSSTYEQYF. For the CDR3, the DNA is TGTGCCAGCAGTTACTCCCGGAGTAGTACCTACGAGCAGTACTTC.

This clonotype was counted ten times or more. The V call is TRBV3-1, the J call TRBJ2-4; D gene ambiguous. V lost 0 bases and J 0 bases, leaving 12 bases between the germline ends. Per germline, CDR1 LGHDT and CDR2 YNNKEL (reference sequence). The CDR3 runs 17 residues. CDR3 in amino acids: CASSQESSQLAKNIQYF. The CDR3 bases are TGTGCCAGCAGCCAAGAAAGTAGCCAACTAGCCAAAAACATTCAGTACTTC.

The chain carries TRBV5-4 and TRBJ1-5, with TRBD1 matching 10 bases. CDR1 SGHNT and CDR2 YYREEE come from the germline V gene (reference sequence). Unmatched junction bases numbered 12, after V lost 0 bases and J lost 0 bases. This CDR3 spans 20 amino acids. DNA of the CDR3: TGTGCCAGCAGCTTGGAAAACGCCGGGACAGGGGAAGGTAGCAATCAGCCCCAGCATTTT. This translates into CASSLENAGTGEGSNQPQHF.

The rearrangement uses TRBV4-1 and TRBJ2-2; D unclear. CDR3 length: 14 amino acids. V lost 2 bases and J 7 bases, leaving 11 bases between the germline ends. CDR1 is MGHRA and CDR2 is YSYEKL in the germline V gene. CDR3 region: CASSQTRVDGELFF. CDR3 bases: TGCGCCAGCAGCCAAACCAGAGTCGACGGGGAGCTGTTTTTT.

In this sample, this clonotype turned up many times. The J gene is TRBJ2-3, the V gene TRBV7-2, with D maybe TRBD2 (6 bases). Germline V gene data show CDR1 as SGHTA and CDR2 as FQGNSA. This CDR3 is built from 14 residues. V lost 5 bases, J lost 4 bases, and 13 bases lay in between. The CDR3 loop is CASSPRRASDTQYF. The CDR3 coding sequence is TGTGCCAGCAGCCCGCGGAGGGCCTCAGATACGCAGTATTTT.

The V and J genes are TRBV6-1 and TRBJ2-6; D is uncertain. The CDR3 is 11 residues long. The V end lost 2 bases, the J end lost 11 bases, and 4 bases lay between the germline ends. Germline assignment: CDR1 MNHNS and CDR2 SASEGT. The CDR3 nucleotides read TGTGCCAGCAGTGAACGGGACGTCCTGACTTTC. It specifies CASSERDVLTF.

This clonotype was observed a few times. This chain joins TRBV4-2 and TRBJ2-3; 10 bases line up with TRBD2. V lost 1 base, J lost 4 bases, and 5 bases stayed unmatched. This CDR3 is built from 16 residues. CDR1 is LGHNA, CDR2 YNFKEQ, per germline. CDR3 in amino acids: CASSQGASGGPDTQYF. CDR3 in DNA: TGTGCCAGCAGCCAAGGCGCTAGCGGGGGCCCAGATACGCAGTATTTT.

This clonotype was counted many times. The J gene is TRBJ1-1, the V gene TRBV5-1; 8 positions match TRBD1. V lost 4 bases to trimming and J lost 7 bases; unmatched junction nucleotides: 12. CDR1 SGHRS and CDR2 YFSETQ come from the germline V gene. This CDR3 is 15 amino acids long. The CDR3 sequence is CASSLAPGTGIEAFF. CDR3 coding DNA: TGCGCCAGCAGCCTGGCCCCCGGGACAGGAATTGAAGCTTTCTTT.

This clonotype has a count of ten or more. The CDR3 loop is CASSHLSGNTIYF. DNA of the CDR3: TGCGCCAGCAGCCATCTCTCTGGAAACACCATATATTTT. This sequence joins TRBV4-1 and TRBJ1-3; D unresolved. V was clipped by 3 bases and J by 0 bases, with 3 bases between them. The germline CDR1 and CDR2 sequences are MGHRA and YSYEKL. This CDR3 has 13 amino acids.

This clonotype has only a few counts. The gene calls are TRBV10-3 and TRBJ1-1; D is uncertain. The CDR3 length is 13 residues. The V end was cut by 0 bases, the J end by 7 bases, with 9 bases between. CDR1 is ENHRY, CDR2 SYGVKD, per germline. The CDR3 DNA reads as TGTGCCATCAGTGAGTCGATTCAGCTTGAAGCTTTCTTT. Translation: CAISESIQLEAFF.

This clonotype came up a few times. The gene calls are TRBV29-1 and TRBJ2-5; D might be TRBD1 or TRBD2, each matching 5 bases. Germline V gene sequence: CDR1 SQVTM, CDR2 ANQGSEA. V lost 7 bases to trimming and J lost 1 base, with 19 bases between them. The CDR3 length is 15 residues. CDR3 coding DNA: TGCAGCGGTGGAAGGGGAGCTTGGCCCCAAGAGACCCAGTACTTC. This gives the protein CSGGRGAWPQETQYF.

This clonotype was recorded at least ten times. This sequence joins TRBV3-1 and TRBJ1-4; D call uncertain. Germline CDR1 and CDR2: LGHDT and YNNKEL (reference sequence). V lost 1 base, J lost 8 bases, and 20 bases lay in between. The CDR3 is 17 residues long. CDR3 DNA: TGTGCCAGCAGCCAAGTGGGTAAGGGAGAGGTTTACGAAAAACTGTTTTTT. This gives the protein CASSQVGKGEVYEKLFF.

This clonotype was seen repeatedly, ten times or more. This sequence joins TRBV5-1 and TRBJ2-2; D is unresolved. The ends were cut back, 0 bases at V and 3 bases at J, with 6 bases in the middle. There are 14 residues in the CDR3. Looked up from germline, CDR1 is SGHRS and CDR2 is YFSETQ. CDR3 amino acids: CASSLEVYTGELFF. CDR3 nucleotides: TGCGCCAGCAGCTTGGAGGTCTACACCGGGGAGCTGTTTTTT. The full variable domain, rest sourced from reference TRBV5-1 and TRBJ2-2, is KAGVTQTPRYLIKTRGQQVTLSCSPISGHRSVSWYQQTPGQGLQFLFEYFSETQRNKGNFPGRFSGRQFSNSRSEMNVSTLELGDSALYLCASSLEVYTGELFFGEGSRLTVL.

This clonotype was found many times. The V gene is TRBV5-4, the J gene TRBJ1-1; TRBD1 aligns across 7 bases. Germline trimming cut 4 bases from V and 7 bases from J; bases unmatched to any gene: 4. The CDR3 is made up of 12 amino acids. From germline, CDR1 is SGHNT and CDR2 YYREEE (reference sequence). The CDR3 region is CASSPDRNEAFF. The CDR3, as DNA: TGTGCCAGCAGCCCGGACAGGAATGAAGCTTTCTTT. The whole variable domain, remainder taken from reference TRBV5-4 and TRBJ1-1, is ETGVTQSPTHLIKTRGQQVTLRCSSQSGHNTVSWYQQALGQGPQFIFQYYREEENGRGNFPPRFSGLQFPNYSSELNVNALELDDSALYLCASSPDRNEAFFGQGTRLTVV.

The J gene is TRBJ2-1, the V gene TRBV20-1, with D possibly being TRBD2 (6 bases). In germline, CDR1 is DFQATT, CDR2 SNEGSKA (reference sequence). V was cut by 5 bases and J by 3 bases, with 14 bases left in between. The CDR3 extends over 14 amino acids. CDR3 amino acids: CSAPPTGLYNEQFF. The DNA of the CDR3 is TGCAGTGCTCCCCCAACGGGACTCTACAATGAGCAGTTCTTC.

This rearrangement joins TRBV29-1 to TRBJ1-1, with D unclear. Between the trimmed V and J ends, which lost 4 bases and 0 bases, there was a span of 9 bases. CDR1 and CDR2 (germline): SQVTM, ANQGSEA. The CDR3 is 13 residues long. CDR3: CSVGLTLNTEAFF. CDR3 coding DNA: TGCAGCGTTGGTCTGACGTTGAACACTGAAGCTTTCTTT.

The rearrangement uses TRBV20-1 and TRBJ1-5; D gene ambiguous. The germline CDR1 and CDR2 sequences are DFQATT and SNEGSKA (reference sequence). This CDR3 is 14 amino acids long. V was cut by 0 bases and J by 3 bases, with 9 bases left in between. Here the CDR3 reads CSARDSTVNQPQHF. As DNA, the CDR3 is TGCAGTGCTAGAGATTCAACAGTCAATCAGCCCCAGCATTTT.

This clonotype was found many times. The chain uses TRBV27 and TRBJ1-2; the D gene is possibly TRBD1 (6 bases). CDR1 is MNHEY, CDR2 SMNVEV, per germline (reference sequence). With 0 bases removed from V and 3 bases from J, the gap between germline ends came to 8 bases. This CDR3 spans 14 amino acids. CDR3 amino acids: CASSLSAGDYGYTF. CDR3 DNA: TGTGCCAGCAGTTTATCAGCAGGGGACTATGGCTACACCTTC.

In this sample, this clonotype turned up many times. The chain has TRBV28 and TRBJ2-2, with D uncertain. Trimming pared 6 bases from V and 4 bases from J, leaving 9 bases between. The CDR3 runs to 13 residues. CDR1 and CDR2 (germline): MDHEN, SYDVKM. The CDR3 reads CASRQRVTGELFF. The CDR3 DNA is TGTGCCAGCAGACAAAGGGTCACCGGGGAGCTGTTTTTT.

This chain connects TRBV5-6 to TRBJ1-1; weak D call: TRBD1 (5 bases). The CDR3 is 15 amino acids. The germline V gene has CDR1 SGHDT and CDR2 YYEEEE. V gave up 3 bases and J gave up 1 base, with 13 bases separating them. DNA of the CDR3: TGTGCCAGCAGCTCAAGAGGACACCGGAACACTGAAGCTTTCTTT. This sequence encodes CASSSRGHRNTEAFF.